The clone carrying this T cell receptor beta chain was observed at least ten times. Its antigen is not known. These data come from a study of T cells after posttransplantation cyclophosphamide. Whole-study findings and limits: After PTCy, TRB diversity resembled that of CNI/methotrexate controls. Skin or GI-infiltrating T cells shared few TRB sequences with blood. Donor-recipient repertoire similarity was low at 1-2 months, rising over year one.

The related graft donor's blood sample was taken on the day of bone marrow donation. Germline CDR1 SGHNT, CDR2 YYREEE (reference sequence). V lost 4 bases and J lost 8, with 22 bases in between. The CDR3 extends over 16 amino acids. Profiled with immunoSEQ multiplex PCR; TCRdb holds only in-frame clones, not every one. This sample has around 35,000 clones, each found more than once. The chain recombines TRBV5-4 with TRBJ2-1, with D possibly TRBD2 on 7 matching bases. The sample was PBMCs. The source of this sequence is a man between 25 and 39 years old in good health and a related stem cell transplant donor. In DNA form, the CDR3 reads TGTGCCAGCAGCCGACCTAAAACAGGGAGGGGAGATGAGCAGTTCTTC. Translating it yields CASSRPKTGRGDEQFF.